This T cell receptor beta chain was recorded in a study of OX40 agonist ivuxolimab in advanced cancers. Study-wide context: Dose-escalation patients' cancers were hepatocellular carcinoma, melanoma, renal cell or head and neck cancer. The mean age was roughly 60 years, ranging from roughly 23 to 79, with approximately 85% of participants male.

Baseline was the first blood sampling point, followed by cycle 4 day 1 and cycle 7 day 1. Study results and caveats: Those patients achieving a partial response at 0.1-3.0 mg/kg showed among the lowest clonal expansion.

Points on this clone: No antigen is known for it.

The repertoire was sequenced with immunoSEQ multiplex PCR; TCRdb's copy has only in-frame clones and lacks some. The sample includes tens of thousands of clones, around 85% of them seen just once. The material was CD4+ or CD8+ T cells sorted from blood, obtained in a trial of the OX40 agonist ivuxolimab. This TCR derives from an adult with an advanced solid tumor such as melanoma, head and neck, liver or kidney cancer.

The CDR3 is CASSSEWDEGKTGELFF. DNA for the CDR3: TGTGCCAGCAGCTCGGAGTGGGATGAGGGAAAAACCGGGGAGCTGTTTTTT. V and J are TRBV5-4 and TRBJ2-2; possibly TRBD2 for D (5 bases). V was pared by 3 bases and J by 5 bases, with 20 bases between. From germline, CDR1 is SGHNT and CDR2 YYREEE (reference sequence). CDR3 size: 17 residues. Complete variable domain (other parts from reference TRBV5-4 and TRBJ2-2): ETGVTQSPTHLIKTRGQQVTLRCSSQSGHNTVSWYQQALGQGPQFIFQYYREEENGRGNFPPRFSGLQFPNYSSELNVNALELDDSALYLCASSSEWDEGKTGELFFGEGSRLTVL.